The 2 T cell receptor beta chains given below trace back to one sample, sequenced in a study of neurological immune-mediated disorders. Using its own MiXCR run on the 5' RACE reads, TCRdb lists one record per CDR3 protein. The sample contains some 28,000 distinct CDR3 sequences, around 6.3% of which appear only once. Specimen: PBMCs. These receptors came from a woman in her fifties or sixties in good health.

This clonotype was counted many times. The chain combines TRBV20-1 with TRBJ2-1; TRBD2 matches at 10 bases. V was clipped by 2 bases and J by 6 bases; unmatched bases: 4. Germline V gene sequence: CDR1 DFQATT, CDR2 SNEGSKA (reference sequence). The CDR3 is 14 amino acids. CDR3 region: CSARTGTSVNEQFF. The CDR3 coding sequence is TGCAGTGCTAGAACCGGGACTAGCGTCAATGAGCAGTTCTTC.

This clonotype has at least ten counts. The genes are TRBV10-3 and TRBJ1-1, with 8 bases lining up with TRBD1. The CDR3 runs 13 residues. The germline V gene encodes CDR1 ENHRY and CDR2 SYGVKD. The V segment lost 6 bases and the J segment 3 bases; nucleotides outside the gene matches: 3. CDR3 protein: CAIRATGDTEAFF. The CDR3 DNA reads as TGTGCCATCAGAGCGACAGGGGACACTGAAGCTTTCTTT.